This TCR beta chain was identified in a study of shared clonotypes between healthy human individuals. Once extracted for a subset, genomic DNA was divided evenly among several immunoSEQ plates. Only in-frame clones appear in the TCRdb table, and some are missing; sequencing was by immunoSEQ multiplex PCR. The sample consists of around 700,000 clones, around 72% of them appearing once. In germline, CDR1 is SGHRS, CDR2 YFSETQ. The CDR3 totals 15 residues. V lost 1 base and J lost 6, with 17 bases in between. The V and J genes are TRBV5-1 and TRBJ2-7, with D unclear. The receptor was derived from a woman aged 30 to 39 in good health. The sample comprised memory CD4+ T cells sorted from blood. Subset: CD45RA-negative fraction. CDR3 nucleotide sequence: TGCGCCAGCAGCTTGATGGCTCTTCCCCCCAGCGAGCAGTACTTC. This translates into CASSLMALPPSEQYF.